These T cell receptor beta chains were read from a single sample in a study of graft-versus-host responses after intestinal transplantation. Antigen specificity for these receptors is unknown. The protocol was immunoSEQ multiplex PCR, while the TCRdb copy is restricted to in-frame clones and leaves out a portion. The sample lists about 31,000 clones, about 80% occurring once. The sequencing here drew on unstimulated CD8+ T cells sorted from spleen or lymph node cells, taken before intestinal transplant. These TCRs come from a human donor who received an intestinal transplant. Both conserved end residues are part of each CDR3.

V | CDR3
TRBV19 | CASSMRMHTEAFF
TRBV28 | CASSYLPGTGKGYTF
TRBV28 | CASSLTGQGPFGYTF
TRBV7-9 | CAILRTSGRAGELFF
TRBV5-4 | CASSLAGQPYEQYF
TRBV2 | CASTQGGIHEQYF
TRBV6-1 | CASSEADRDGNTIYF
TRBV13 | CASSQEGQAGSYEQYF
TRBV10-3 | CAISVTSGNNEQFF
TRBV7-6 | CASSPPGRGVDGETQYF
TRBV13 | CASSPWGRGRVGELFF
TRBV5-4 | CASSLDEAPYNEQFF
TRBV2 | CASRSMTGTGPSEETQYF
TRBV28 | CASSWGQLRTTDTQYF
TRBV27 | CASRQGADGYTF
TRBV7-9 | CASSPKTADEQYF
TRBV15 | CATSRDDGSSYEQYF
TRBV4-1 | CASSVGLAGEQYF
TRBV5-1 | CASSLAGVMDLAGASGELFF
TRBV5-6 | CASSPRWSTDTQYF
TRBV27 | CASSSRETYEQYF
TRBV15 | CATSHPQQGRADTQYF
TRBV7-9 | CASSLAFGALREYF
TRBV27 | CASSLKDRVYNEQFF
TRBV1 | CTSSQDPGDQGRVDEQFF
TRBV4-1 | CASSQEFLRGNEQFF
TRBV7-3 | CASSLSGRAPDTQYF
TRBV19 | CASSPRGAIETQYF
TRBV7-5 | CARSLVFGKVNTEAFF
TRBV28 | CASSLGAYEQYF
TRBV28 | CASGVGGLNYGYTF
TRBV7-9 | CASSSSGETGELFF